The 14 T cell receptor beta chains listed next were all sequenced from one sample in a study of long-term antiretroviral therapy in people with HIV. Assay version v3.0 of immunoSEQ was used, and it was run at survey level. Assay used: immunoSEQ multiplex PCR; TCRdb lists only in-frame clones, some missing. The sample includes tens of thousands of clones, more than 70% of them seen just once. The starting material was unsorted PBMCs, obtained 0.6 years after starting antiretroviral therapy. The receptors originated from a man between 60 and 75 years old with HIV.

V gene TRBV7-9 combines with J gene TRBJ2-3; D not resolved. Germline CDR1 and CDR2: SEHNR and FQNEAQ (reference sequence). The CDR3 has 13 amino acids. Trimming removed 6 bases at V and 1 base at J, with 8 bases between. The CDR3 sequence: CASRPSGTDTQYF. CDR3 DNA: TGTGCCAGCAGGCCCTCGGGCACAGATACGCAGTATTTT.

The rearrangement joins TRBV4-2 to TRBJ2-2; perhaps D is TRBD1 or TRBD2 (5 bases each). V lost 6 bases and J 5 bases, leaving 16 bases between the germline ends. CDR3 length equals 15 residues. The germline gives CDR1 LGHNA, CDR2 YNFKEQ. CDR3 sequence (DNA): TGTGCCAGCAGTGGACATCAGGGACCGACCGGGGAGCTGTTTTTT. It codes for CASSGHQGPTGELFF.

The chain has TRBV9 and TRBJ1-4; TRBD1 is a possible D gene (5 bases). This CDR3 has 16 amino acids. V dropped 5 bases and J dropped 3 bases, with 17 bases sitting between them. From germline, CDR1 is SGDLS and CDR2 YYNGEE. The CDR3 is CASSLRGFSANEKLFF. For the CDR3, the DNA is TGTGCCAGCAGTCTTCGGGGGTTTAGCGCTAATGAAAAACTGTTTTTT.

This chain uses TRBV5-4 with TRBJ2-5; D may be TRBD2 (5 bases). CDR3 length equals 13 residues. The germline V gene encodes CDR1 SGHNT and CDR2 YYREEE (reference sequence). Trimming left V 0 bases short and J 5 bases short, with 8 bases between. DNA for the CDR3: TGTGCCAGCAGCTTGGACTCGGGGGAGACCCAGTACTTC. The encoded protein is CASSLDSGETQYF.

The V and J genes are TRBV10-3 and TRBJ2-7, with 13 bases lining up with TRBD2. Germline V gene data show CDR1 as ENHRY and CDR2 as SYGVKD. The CDR3 runs to 18 residues. J was trimmed by 4 bases and V by 0 bases; bases with no gene match: 9. The chain's CDR3 is CAISESPPTSGRPYEQYF. As DNA, the CDR3 is TGTGCCATCAGTGAGTCCCCCCCGACTAGCGGGAGGCCGTACGAGCAGTACTTC.

The rearrangement links TRBV5-6 to TRBJ1-6, with D hard to call. CDR3 length: 14 residues. The germline V and J ends were trimmed by 4 bases and 7 bases, with 12 bases remaining between them. From germline, CDR1 is SGHDT and CDR2 YYEEEE. The CDR3 region has the DNA TGTGCCAGCAGCCAAAGATCAAGGAATTCACCCCTCCACTTT. Translated: CASSQRSRNSPLHF.

The chain is built from TRBV5-5 and TRBJ2-7; D possibly corresponds to TRBD2 (6 bases). The CDR3 is made up of 15 amino acids. The V end lost 2 bases, the J end lost 7 bases, and 19 bases lay between the germline ends. Germline V gives CDR1 SGHKS, CDR2 YYEKEE (reference sequence). In DNA, the CDR3 is TGTGCCAGCAGCTTCTCCGGGTTAGGGCGGGAAGAGCAGTACTTC. Encoded protein: CASSFSGLGREEQYF.

This chain connects TRBV5-1 to TRBJ1-1; the match to TRBD1 covers 7 bases. The V segment lost 3 bases and the J segment 8 bases; nucleotides outside the gene matches: 7. Per the germline V gene, CDR1 is SGHRS and CDR2 is YFSETQ. There are 13 residues in the CDR3. CDR3 sequence (DNA): TGCGCCAGCAGCTCCACTCCGGGACAGGAAGCTTTCTTT. Its translation: CASSSTPGQEAFF. The variable domain in full, with the rest retrieved from reference TRBV5-1 and TRBJ1-1, is KAGVTQTPRYLIKTRGQQVTLSCSPISGHRSVSWYQQTPGQGLQFLFEYFSETQRNKGNFPGRFSGRQFSNSRSEMNVSTLELGDSALYLCASSSTPGQEAFFGQGTRLTVV.

The CDR3 reads CASTNQGGAWNEQFF. The DNA for the CDR3 is TGTGCCAGCACCAATCAAGGGGGGGCCTGGAATGAGCAGTTCTTC. This chain uses TRBV2 with TRBJ2-1; possible D gene TRBD2, 7 bases. Trimming pared 7 bases from V and 7 bases from J, leaving 20 bases between. Germline CDR1 reads SNHLY; CDR2 reads FYNNEI. The CDR3 consists of 15 residues.

In DNA form, the CDR3 reads TGTGCCAGCAGCTTGGAAGCGGGCGCCTACACCGGGGAGCTGTTTTTT. This sequence encodes CASSLEAGAYTGELFF. The chain couples TRBV5-4 to TRBJ2-2; D possibly corresponds to TRBD2 (6 bases). The germline gives CDR1 SGHNT, CDR2 YYREEE (reference sequence). The CDR3 loop spans 16 amino acids. V lost 0 bases to trimming and J lost 3 bases, with 12 bases between them.

V and J are TRBV5-5 and TRBJ1-3, with unresolved D. The CDR3 spans 16 residues. Between the trimmed V and J ends, which lost 5 bases and 3 bases, there was a span of 18 bases. In germline, CDR1 is SGHKS, CDR2 YYEKEE (reference sequence). The CDR3 loop is CASSITGQGFGNTIYF. In DNA, the CDR3 is TGTGCCAGCAGTATTACCGGGCAAGGCTTTGGAAACACCATATATTTT.

The chain joins TRBV5-8 to TRBJ2-7, with 8 bases lining up with TRBD1. The CDR3 loop spans 14 amino acids. V lost 5 bases and J lost 7; bases outside the gene matches: 11. The germline V gene encodes CDR1 SGHTS and CDR2 YDEGEE. DNA of the CDR3: TGTGCCAGCAGACAACAGGACAGGGACTCTGAGCAGTACTTC. Translated, it gives CASRQQDRDSEQYF. Combining the CDR3 with reference TRBV5-8 and TRBJ2-7 gives the whole variable domain EAGVTQSPTHLIKTRGQQATLRCSPISGHTSVYWYQQALGLGLQFLLWYDEGEERNRGNFPPRFSGRQFPNYSSELNVNALELEDSALYLCASRQQDRDSEQYFGPGTRLTVT.

The rearrangement joins TRBV5-5 to TRBJ2-3, with TRBD2 as a possible D gene (6 bases). The V end was cut by 2 bases, the J end by 2 bases, with 9 bases between. Germline loops: CDR1 SGHKS, CDR2 YYEKEE (reference sequence). The CDR3 covers 14 residues. CDR3 coding DNA: TGTGCCAGCAGCTTATGGGACTCCACAGATACGCAGTATTTT. This translates into CASSLWDSTDTQYF.

This chain connects TRBV9 to TRBJ2-2; D is perhaps TRBD1 (7 bases). CDR1 is SGDLS, CDR2 YYNGEE, per germline. V dropped 4 bases and J dropped 4 bases, with 17 bases sitting between them. The CDR3 has 16 amino acids. This CDR3 reads CASSRQGGRATGELFF. CDR3 coding DNA: TGTGCCAGCAGCCGTCAGGGGGGCCGGGCCACCGGGGAGCTGTTTTTT. Full variable domain (missing parts from reference TRBV9 and TRBJ2-2): DSGVTQTPKHLITATGQRVTLRCSPRSGDLSVYWYQQSLDQGLQFLIQYYNGEERAKGNILERFSAQQFPDLHSELNLSSLELGDSALYFCASSRQGGRATGELFFGEGSRLTVL.